This T cell receptor (beta chain) was documented in a study of blood T cell repertoires in COVID-19. Background on the study: Italy, Spain and the United States were the sources of the convalescent and acute COVID-19 samples.

Original methodology: The assay estimated nucleated cells by amplifying reference gene primers. Profiling relied on immunoSEQ multiplex PCR, and the TCRdb table lists in-frame clones only, not all of them. Clone size and the V and J calls come from that table; the DNA yielded D and trimming. The data show around 150,000 clones, 75% to 90% seen once. Recovered Cohort 3 donors showed two negative PCRs, clearance, or symptom resolution. From germline, CDR1 is MGHRA and CDR2 YSYEKL. CDR3 length: 18 amino acids. V was shortened by 2 bases and J by 4 bases, with 22 bases between the two germline ends. The chain combines TRBV4-1 with TRBJ2-3; tentatively, D is TRBD2 (6 bases). The sample taken for sequencing was PBMCs or T cells enriched from blood (not recorded which). The clonotype originates from a woman aged 55-70 years who had recovered from COVID-19. CDR3 residues: CASSQYDRGGVRADTQYF. The CDR3 DNA is TGCGCCAGCAGCCAATACGACCGGGGAGGAGTTAGGGCAGATACGCAGTATTTT.